This T cell receptor (beta chain) was obtained from a study of identical twins. This clonotype has just a few counts. From the 5' RACE reads, TCRdb called clonotypes with MiXCR, one entry per CDR3 protein. The sample lists 500,000 to 650,000 distinct CDR3 sequences; 20% to 25% were seen once. V was cut by 4 bases and J by 4 bases, with 9 bases left in between. The CDR3 consists of 12 residues. In germline, CDR1 is SGHDT, CDR2 YYEEEE. This sample was shared with a second study, whose subject was yellow fever vaccine responses in identical twins.

The specimen was CD4+ T cells sorted from blood. The TCR originated in a woman between 18 and 30 years old in good health. The rearrangement links TRBV5-6 to TRBJ2-7; D unclear. The CDR3 nucleotides are TGTGCCAGCAGCCACGGCCAATACGAGCAGTACTTC. Amino acid sequence: CASSHGQYEQYF.